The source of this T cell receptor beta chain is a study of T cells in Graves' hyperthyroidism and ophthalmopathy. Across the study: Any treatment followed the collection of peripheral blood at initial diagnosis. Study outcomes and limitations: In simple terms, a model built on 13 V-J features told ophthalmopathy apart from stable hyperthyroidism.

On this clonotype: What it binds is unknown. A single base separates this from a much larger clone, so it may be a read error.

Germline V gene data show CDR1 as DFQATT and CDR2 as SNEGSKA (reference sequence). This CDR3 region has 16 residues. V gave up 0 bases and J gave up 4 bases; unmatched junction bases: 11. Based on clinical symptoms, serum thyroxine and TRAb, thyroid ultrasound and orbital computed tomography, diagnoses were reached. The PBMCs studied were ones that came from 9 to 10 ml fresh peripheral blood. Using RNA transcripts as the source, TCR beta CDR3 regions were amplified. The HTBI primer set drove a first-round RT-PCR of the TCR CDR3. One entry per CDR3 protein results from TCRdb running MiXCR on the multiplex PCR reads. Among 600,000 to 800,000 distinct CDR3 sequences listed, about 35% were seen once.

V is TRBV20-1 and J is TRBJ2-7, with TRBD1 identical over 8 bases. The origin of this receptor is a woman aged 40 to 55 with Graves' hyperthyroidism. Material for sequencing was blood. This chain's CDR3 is CSARDGTQGARYEQYF. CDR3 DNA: TGCAGTGCTAGAGATGGGACTCAGGGGGCTAGGTACGAGCAGTACTTC.